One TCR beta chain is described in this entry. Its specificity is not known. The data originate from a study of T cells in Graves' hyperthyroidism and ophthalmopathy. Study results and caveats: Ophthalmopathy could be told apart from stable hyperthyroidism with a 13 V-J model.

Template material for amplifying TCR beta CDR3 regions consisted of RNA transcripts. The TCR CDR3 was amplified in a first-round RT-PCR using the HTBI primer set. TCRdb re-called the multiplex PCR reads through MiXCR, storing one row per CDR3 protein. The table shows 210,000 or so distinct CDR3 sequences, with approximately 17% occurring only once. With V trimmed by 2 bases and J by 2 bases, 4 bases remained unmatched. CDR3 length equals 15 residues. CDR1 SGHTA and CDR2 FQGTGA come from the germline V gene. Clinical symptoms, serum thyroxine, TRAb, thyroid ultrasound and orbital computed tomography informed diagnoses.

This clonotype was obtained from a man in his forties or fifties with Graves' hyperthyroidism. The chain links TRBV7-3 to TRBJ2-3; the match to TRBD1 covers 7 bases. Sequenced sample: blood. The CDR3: CASSLLGQLTDTQYF. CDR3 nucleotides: TGTGCCAGCAGCTTACTGGGACAGCTCACAGATACGCAGTATTTT.